The 8 T cell receptor beta chains listed next were all sequenced from one sample in a study of chemoradiotherapy in HPV16-positive cancers. The data were produced by immunoSEQ multiplex PCR, yet TCRdb's version contains in-frame clones alone and is incomplete. The table shows 20,000 to 25,000 clones, with around 87% occurring only once. The material was blood, obtained from a patient who underwent chemoradiotherapy. All receptors derive from a human donor with HPV-associated anogenital cancer.

The chain employs TRBV19 and TRBJ1-1; 9 positions agree with TRBD1. The ends lost 5 bases at V and 3 bases at J; junction bases unmatched: 7. The CDR3 spans 15 residues. Germline CDR1 reads LNHDA; CDR2 reads SQIVND (reference sequence). CDR3 DNA: TGTGCCAGTAGTCCCGGACAGGGGAGGTACACTGAAGCTTTCTTT. Residues: CASSPGQGRYTEAFF.

The V call is TRBV11-3, the J call TRBJ2-3, with D perhaps assigned TRBD1 or TRBD2 (5 bases each). The germline CDR1 and CDR2 sequences are SGHNT and YENEEA. Trimming took off 0 bases at V and 4 bases at J, with 17 bases between the two ends. The CDR3 has 17 amino acids. The DNA for the CDR3 is TGTGCCAGCAGCTTAGATGTTGGGCTGGGGACGGCAGATACGCAGTATTTT. Encoded protein: CASSLDVGLGTADTQYF. The variable domain in full, completed from reference TRBV11-3 and TRBJ2-3, reads EAGVVQSPRYKIIEKKQPVAFWCNPISGHNTLYWYLQNLGQGPELLIRYENEEAVDDSQLPKDRFSAERLKGVDSTLKIQPAELGDSAVYLCASSLDVGLGTADTQYFGPGTRLTVL.

CDR3 protein: CASSLGGWLDVAKNIQYF. The CDR3 coding sequence is TGTGCCAGCAGCTTGGGAGGTTGGCTGGATGTAGCCAAAAACATTCAGTACTTC. The chain couples TRBV5-6 to TRBJ2-4; D not resolved. Germline CDR1 is SGHDT and CDR2 is YYEEEE. The CDR3 loop spans 18 amino acids. Trimming stripped 0 bases from V and 0 bases from J, with 16 bases between.

V and J are TRBV18 and TRBJ1-2, with 10 nucleotides matching TRBD1. This CDR3 is 13 amino acids long. CDR1 and CDR2 (germline): KGHSH, LQKENI. V shed 4 bases, J shed 8 bases, and the junction held 4 bases outside the gene matches. The CDR3 DNA reads as TGTGCCAGCTCACGGGACAGGGGAGGCGGCTACACCTTC. It yields the protein CASSRDRGGGYTF. The whole variable domain, remainder taken from reference TRBV18 and TRBJ1-2, is NAGVMQNPRHLVRRRGQEARLRCSPMKGHSHVYWYRQLPEEGLKFMVYLQKENIIDESGMPKERFSAEFPKEGPSILRIQQVVRGDSAAYFCASSRDRGGGYTFGSGTRLTVV.

The chain combines TRBV7-8 with TRBJ2-3, with D possibly being TRBD1 (5 bases). Trimming shortened V by 8 bases and J by 2 bases, and 17 bases separated the two germline ends. The CDR3 is 15 amino acids. Germline-derived CDR1 and CDR2 are SGHVS and FQNEAQ. The CDR3 loop reads CASGSRGSSTDTQYF. In DNA, the CDR3 is TGTGCCAGCGGCTCTAGGGGATCATCCACAGATACGCAGTATTTT. The full variable domain, rest sourced from reference TRBV7-8 and TRBJ2-3, is GAGVSQSPRYKVAKRGQDVALRCDPISGHVSLFWYQQALGQGPEFLTYFQNEAQLDKSGLPSDRFFAERPEGSVSTLKIQRTQQEDSAVYLCASGSRGSSTDTQYFGPGTRLTVL.

The CDR3 DNA follows: TGTGCCACCAGCAGAGATCTCGGTAATGAGCAGTTCTTC. This codes for CATSRDLGNEQFF. The chain is built from TRBV15 and TRBJ2-1; D gene unclear. Germline values: CDR1 LNHNV, CDR2 YYDKDF (reference sequence). CDR3 length: 13 residues. With 0 bases removed from V and 7 bases from J, the gap between germline ends came to 7 bases. The variable domain in full, with the rest retrieved from reference TRBV15 and TRBJ2-1, is DAMVIQNPRYQVTQFGKPVTLSCSQTLNHNVMYWYQQKSSQAPKLLFHYYDKDFNNEADTPDNFQSRRPNTSFCFLDIRSPGLGDTAMYLCATSRDLGNEQFFGPGTRLTVL.

J is TRBJ2-7 and V is TRBV7-2, with D possibly being TRBD2 (5 bases). The CDR3 has 14 amino acids. CDR1 SGHTA and CDR2 FQGNSA come from the germline V gene. Between the trimmed V and J ends, which lost 0 bases and 2 bases, there was a span of 8 bases. The CDR3 region has the DNA TGTGCCAGCAGCTTAGCCCTACTAGCCTACGAGCAGTACTTC. It encodes CASSLALLAYEQYF.

This chain uses TRBV7-3 with TRBJ2-7; 10 positions match TRBD1. V was pared by 2 bases and J by 5 bases, with 0 bases of the junction left unmatched. Germline loops: CDR1 SGHTA, CDR2 FQGTGA. The CDR3 has 13 residues. As DNA, the CDR3 is TGTGCCAGCAGCTTAGACAGGGGGCACGAGCAGTACTTC. The encoded protein is CASSLDRGHEQYF.